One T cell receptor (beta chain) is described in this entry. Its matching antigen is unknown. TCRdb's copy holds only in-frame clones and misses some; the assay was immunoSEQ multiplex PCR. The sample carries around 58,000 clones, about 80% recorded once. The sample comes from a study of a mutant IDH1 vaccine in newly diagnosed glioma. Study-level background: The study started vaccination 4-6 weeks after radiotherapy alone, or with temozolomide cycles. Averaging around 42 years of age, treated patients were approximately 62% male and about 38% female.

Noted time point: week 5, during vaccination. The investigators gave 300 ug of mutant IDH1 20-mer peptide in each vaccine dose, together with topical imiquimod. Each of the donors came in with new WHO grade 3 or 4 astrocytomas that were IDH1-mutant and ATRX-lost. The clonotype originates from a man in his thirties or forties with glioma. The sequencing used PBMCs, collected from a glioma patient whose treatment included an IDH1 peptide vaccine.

CDR3 residues: CASSSPEAGLWYF. The CDR3, as DNA: TGTGCCAGCAGCTCCCCAGAAGCGGGGTTGTGGTATTTT. V and J are TRBV7-9 and TRBJ2-3; 7 bases line up with TRBD2. The CDR3 covers 13 residues. The trim removed 4 bases at V and 14 bases at J, leaving 12 bases unmatched. Germline V gives CDR1 SEHNR, CDR2 FQNEAQ (reference sequence).